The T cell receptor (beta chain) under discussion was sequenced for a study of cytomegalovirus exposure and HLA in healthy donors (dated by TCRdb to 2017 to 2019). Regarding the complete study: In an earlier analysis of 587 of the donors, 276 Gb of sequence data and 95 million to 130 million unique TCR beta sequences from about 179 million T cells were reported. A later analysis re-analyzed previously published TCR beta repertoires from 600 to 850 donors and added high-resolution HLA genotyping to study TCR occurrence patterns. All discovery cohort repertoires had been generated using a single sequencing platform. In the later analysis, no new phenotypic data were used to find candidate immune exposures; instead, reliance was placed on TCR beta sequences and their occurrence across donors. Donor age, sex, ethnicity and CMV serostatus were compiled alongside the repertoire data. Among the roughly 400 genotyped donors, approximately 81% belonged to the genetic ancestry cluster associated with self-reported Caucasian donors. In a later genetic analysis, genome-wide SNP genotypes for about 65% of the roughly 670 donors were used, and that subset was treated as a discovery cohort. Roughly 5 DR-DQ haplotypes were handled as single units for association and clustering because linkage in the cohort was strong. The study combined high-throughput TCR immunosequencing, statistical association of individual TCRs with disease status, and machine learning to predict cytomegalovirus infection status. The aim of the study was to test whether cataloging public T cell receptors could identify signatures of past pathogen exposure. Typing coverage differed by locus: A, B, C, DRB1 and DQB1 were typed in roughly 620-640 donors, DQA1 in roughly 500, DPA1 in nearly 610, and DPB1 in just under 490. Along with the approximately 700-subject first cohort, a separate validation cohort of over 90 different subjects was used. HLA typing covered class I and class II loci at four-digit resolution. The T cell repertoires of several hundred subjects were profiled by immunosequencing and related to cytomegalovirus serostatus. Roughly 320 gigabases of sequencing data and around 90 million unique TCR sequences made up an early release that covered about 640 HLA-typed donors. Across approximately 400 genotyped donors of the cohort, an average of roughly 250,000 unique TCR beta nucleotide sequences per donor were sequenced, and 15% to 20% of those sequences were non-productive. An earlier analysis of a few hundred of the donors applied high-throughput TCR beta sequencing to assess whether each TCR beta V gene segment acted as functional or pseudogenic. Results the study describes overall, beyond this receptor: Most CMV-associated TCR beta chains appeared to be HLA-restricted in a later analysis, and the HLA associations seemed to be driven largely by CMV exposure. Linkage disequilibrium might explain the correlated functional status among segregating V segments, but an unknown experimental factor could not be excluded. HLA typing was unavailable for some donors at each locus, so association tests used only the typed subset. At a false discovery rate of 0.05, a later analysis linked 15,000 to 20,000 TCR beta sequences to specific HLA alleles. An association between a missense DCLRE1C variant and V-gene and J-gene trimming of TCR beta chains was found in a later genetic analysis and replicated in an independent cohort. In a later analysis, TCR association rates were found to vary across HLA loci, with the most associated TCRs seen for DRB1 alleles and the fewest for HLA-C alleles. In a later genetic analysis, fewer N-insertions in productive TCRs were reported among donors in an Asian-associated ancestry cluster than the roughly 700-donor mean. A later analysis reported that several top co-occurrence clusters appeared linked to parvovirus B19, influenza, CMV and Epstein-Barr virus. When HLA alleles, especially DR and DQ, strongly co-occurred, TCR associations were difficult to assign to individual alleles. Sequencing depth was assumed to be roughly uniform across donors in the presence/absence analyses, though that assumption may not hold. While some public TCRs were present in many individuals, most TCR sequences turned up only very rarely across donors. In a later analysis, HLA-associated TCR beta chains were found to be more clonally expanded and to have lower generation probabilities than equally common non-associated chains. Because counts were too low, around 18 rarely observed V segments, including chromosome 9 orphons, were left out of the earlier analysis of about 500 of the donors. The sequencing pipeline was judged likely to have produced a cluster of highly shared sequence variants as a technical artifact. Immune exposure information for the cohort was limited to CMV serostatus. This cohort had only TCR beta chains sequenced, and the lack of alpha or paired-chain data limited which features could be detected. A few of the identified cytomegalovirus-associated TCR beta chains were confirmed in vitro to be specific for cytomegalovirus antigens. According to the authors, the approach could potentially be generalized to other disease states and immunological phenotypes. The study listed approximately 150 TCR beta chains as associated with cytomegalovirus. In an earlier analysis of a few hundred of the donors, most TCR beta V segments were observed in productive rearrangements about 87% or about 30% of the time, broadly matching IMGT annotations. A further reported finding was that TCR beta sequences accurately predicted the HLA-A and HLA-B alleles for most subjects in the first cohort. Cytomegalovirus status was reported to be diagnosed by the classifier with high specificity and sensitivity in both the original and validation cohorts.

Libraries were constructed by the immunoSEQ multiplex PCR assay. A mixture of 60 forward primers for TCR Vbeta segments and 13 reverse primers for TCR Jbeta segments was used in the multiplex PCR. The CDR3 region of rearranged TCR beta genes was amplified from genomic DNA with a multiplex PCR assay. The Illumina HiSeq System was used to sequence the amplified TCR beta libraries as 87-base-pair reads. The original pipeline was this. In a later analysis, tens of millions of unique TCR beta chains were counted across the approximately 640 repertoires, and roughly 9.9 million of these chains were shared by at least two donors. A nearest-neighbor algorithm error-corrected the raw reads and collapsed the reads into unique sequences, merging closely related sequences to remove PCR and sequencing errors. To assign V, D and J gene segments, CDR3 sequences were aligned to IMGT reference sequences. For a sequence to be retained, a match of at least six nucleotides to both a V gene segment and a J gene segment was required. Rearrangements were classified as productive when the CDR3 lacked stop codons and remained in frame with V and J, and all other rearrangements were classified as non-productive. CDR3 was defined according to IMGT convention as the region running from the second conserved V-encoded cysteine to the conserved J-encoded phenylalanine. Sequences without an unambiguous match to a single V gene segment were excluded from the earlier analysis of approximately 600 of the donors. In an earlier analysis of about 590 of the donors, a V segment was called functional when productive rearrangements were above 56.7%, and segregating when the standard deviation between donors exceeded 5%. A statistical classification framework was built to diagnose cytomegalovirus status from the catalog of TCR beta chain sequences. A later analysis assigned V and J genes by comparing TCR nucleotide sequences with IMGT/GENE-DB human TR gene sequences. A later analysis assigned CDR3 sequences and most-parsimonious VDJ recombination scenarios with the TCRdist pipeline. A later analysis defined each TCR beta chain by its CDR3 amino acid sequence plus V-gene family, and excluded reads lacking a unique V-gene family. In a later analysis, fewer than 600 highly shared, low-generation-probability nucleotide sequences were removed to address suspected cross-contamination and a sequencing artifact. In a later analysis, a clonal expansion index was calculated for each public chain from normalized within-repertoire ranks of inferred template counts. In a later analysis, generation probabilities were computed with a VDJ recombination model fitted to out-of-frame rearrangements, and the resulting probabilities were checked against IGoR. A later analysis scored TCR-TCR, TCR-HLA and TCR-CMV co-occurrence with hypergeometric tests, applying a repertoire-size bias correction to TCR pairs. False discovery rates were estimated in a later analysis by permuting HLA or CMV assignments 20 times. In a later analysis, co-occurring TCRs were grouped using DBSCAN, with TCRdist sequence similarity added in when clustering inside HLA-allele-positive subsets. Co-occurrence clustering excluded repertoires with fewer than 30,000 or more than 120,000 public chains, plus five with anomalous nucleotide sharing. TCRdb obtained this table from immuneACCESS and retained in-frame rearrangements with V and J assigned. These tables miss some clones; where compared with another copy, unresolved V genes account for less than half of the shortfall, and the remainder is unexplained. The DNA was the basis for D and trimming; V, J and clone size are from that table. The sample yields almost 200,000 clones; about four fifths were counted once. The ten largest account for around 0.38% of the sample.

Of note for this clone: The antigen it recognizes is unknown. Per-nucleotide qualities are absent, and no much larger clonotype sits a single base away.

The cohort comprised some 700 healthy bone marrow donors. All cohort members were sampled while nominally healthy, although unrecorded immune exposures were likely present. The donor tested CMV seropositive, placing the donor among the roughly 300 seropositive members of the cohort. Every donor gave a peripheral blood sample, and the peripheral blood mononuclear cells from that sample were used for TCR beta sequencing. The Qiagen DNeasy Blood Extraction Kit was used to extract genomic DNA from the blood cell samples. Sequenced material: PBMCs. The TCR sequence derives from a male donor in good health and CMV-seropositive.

The CDR3 sequence is CASSLEDSRNQPQHF. The DNA is TGCGCCAGCAGCTTGGAGGACAGCCGCAATCAGCCCCAGCATTTT. The chain is assembled from TRBV5-1 and TRBJ1-5; TRBD1 could be the D gene, as 6 bases match. Looking up the germline V gene yields CDR1 SGHRS and CDR2 YFSETQ. V is reduced by 0 bases and J by 2 bases, leaving a spacing of 9 bases between them. From the cysteine up to the phenylalanine, the CDR3 has a length of 15 residues. Only the CDR3 DNA stays, 45 bases, in frame from base 1. The full variable domain, with segments outside the CDR3 supplied by the reference TRBV5-1 and TRBJ1-5 proteins, appears as KAGVTQTPRYLIKTRGQQVTLSCSPISGHRSVSWYQQTPGQGLQFLFEYFSETQRNKGNFPGRFSGRQFSNSRSEMNVSTLELGDSALYLCASSLEDSRNQPQHFGDGTRLSIL.